This is a list of T cell receptor beta chains from one sample in a study of cytomegalovirus exposure and HLA in healthy donors. The assay was immunoSEQ multiplex PCR, and TCRdb's table has in-frame clones only and misses some. Of approximately 160,000 clones in the sample, about 64% were seen once. The sequenced material came from PBMCs. These TCRs come from a man aged 50-59 years in good health and CMV-seronegative. Each CDR3 is given with its conserved first and last residue. Fields, in order: D gene, clone size, V gene, J gene, CDR3 protein, CDR3 DNA. The D gene is left open where the match is weak. Clone size is not always given. Where it is, it says once, few, many or a class for expanded clones.

TRBD2	NA	TRBV4-1	TRBJ2-4	CASSQEAGGKNIQYF	TGCGCCAGCAGCCAAGAAGCGGGGGGTAAAAACATTCAGTACTTC
TRBD2	NA	TRBV29-1	TRBJ2-3	CSVIAGGKRDTQYF	TGCAGCGTTATAGCGGGGGGGAAAAGGGATACGCAGTATTTT
TRBD1	NA	TRBV4-1	TRBJ1-2	CASSQGQGVYGYTF	TGCGCCAGCAGCCAAGGACAGGGAGTTTATGGCTACACCTTC
TRBD2	NA	TRBV5-1	TRBJ2-3	CASSYYGGDKDTQYF	TGCGCCAGCAGCTATTATGGGGGGGATAAGGATACGCAGTATTTT
TRBD1	NA	TRBV6-4	TRBJ2-5	CASSPLQGVEETQYF	TGTGCCAGCAGCCCACTACAGGGGGTAGAAGAGACCCAGTACTTC
TRBD2	NA	TRBV11-2	TRBJ2-1	CASSTTSGGRNEQFF	TGTGCCAGCAGCACGACTAGCGGGGGGAGGAATGAGCAGTTCTTC
NA	NA	TRBV5-5	TRBJ2-3	CASSFRQNTDTQYF	TGTGCCAGCAGCTTCCGACAGAACACAGATACGCAGTATTTT
TRBD1	few	TRBV2	TRBJ1-2	CASTQQGNGYTF	TGTGCCAGCACTCAACAGGGGAACGGCTACACCTTC
NA	few	TRBV5-4	TRBJ2-7	CASSSPRDSGFYEQYF	TGTGCCAGCAGCTCCCCGAGGGACTCGGGGTTCTACGAGCAGTACTTC
TRBD1	NA	TRBV5-1	TRBJ2-5	CASGRGQQETQYF	TGCGCCAGCGGCCGGGGACAGCAAGAGACCCAGTACTTC
TRBD1	NA	TRBV4-1	TRBJ1-5	CASSQRTGANQPQHF	TGCGCCAGCAGCCAACGGACAGGGGCCAATCAGCCCCAGCATTTT
NA	NA	TRBV21-1	TRBJ1-5	CARGRVRQPQHF	TGTGCCAGAGGGAGGGTCAGGCAGCCCCAGCATTTT
NA	NA	TRBV10-3	TRBJ1-2	CAISEWGPGGYTF	TGTGCCATCAGTGAGTGGGGGCCTGGGGGCTACACCTTC
NA	few	TRBV7-3	TRBJ2-3	CASSSVPGSGTDTQYF	TGTGCCAGCAGCTCGGTTCCGGGGTCGGGCACAGATACGCAGTATTTT
TRBD1	few	TRBV13	TRBJ1-1	CASSLQYRGMNTEAFF	TGTGCCAGCAGCCTTCAATACAGGGGGATGAACACTGAAGCTTTCTTT
NA	NA	TRBV11-1	TRBJ2-5	CASSFGGETQYF	TGTGCCAGCAGCTTCGGTGGAGAGACCCAGTACTTC
TRBD1	NA	TRBV18	TRBJ2-7	CASSDGQGVREQYF	TGTGCCAGCTCAGATGGACAGGGGGTGCGCGAGCAGTACTTC
NA	NA	TRBV2	TRBJ1-2	CASRLGGNYGYTF	TGTGCCAGCCGACTCGGAGGGAACTATGGCTACACCTTC
TRBD2	NA	TRBV7-9	TRBJ2-1	CASSPISGGSRTSYNEQFF	TGTGCCAGCAGCCCCATTAGCGGGGGGTCGAGGACTTCCTACAATGAGCAGTTCTTC
TRBD1	NA	TRBV9	TRBJ2-7	CASSVDRGQGYEQYF	TGTGCCAGCAGCGTAGATAGGGGACAGGGCTACGAGCAGTACTTC
NA	few	TRBV9	TRBJ2-2	CASSVRGWTGELFF	TGTGCCAGCAGCGTAAGGGGTTGGACCGGGGAGCTGTTTTTT
TRBD1	NA	TRBV2	TRBJ1-1	CASSRQGKNTEAFF	TGTGCCAGCAGCCGACAGGGGAAGAACACTGAAGCTTTCTTT
TRBD2	NA	TRBV2	TRBJ2-3	CASSDRTSGTDTQYF	TGTGCCAGCAGTGACCGGACTAGCGGAACAGATACGCAGTATTTT
TRBD1	NA	TRBV30	TRBJ1-5	CAWSDPGQGTQKNNQPQHF	TGTGCCTGGAGTGACCCGGGACAGGGAACCCAAAAAAACAATCAGCCCCAGCATTTT
NA	NA	TRBV5-8	TRBJ1-3	CASSRDTFSGNTIYF	TGTGCCAGCAGTCGGGACACTTTCTCTGGAAACACCATATATTTT
NA	once	TRBV6-6	TRBJ1-4	CASSRHREELFF	TGTGCCAGCAGCCGCCACCGCGAGGAACTGTTTTTT
NA	few	TRBV29-1	TRBJ2-3	CSVEGGSHFTDTQYF	TGCAGCGTTGAAGGAGGGTCACACTTCACAGATACGCAGTATTTT
TRBD2	NA	TRBV10-1	TRBJ2-1	CASSKRAGGTLNEQFF	TGCGCCAGCAGCAAAAGAGCGGGGGGCACCCTCAATGAGCAGTTCTTC
NA	NA	TRBV7-2	TRBJ1-5	CASTPQGYSNQPQHF	TGTGCCAGCACCCCACAGGGTTATAGCAATCAGCCCCAGCATTTT
TRBD1	NA	TRBV18	TRBJ2-7	CASSRQGASSYEQYF	TGTGCCAGCTCACGACAGGGGGCCAGCTCCTACGAGCAGTACTTC
TRBD1	NA	TRBV5-4	TRBJ1-2	CASSWGQGDGYTF	TGTGCCAGCAGCTGGGGACAGGGAGATGGCTACACCTTC
NA	NA	TRBV7-5	TRBJ1-4	CVRSDHRDSNEKLFF	TGTGTCAGAAGCGATCACCGGGACAGCAATGAAAAACTGTTTTTT
NA	NA	TRBV29-1	TRBJ1-2	CSVETPGGRYGYTF	TGCAGCGTTGAAACCCCCGGGGGGAGGTATGGCTACACCTTC
TRBD1	NA	TRBV5-1	TRBJ2-4	CASSSSGTANFQYF	TGCGCCAGCAGCTCTTCCGGGACAGCTAATTTTCAGTACTTC
NA	NA	TRBV5-1	TRBJ2-1	CASSLGQQRNEQFF	TGCGCCAGCAGCTTGGGGCAGCAGAGGAATGAGCAGTTCTTC
NA	once	TRBV19	TRBJ1-1	CASSIGDLSTEAFF	TGTGCCAGTAGTATTGGGGACTTGAGCACTGAAGCTTTCTTT
NA	NA	TRBV5-5	TRBJ1-6	CASSLQNPNSPLHF	TGTGCCAGCAGCTTGCAGAACCCAAATTCACCCCTCCACTTT
NA	NA	TRBV7-9	TRBJ1-2	CASSLVGDTPVGYTF	TGTGCCAGCAGCTTAGTTGGGGACACCCCCGTTGGCTACACCTTC
TRBD1	NA	TRBV19	TRBJ2-5	CASSPRGQGVTSKTQYF	TGTGCCAGTAGCCCCCGCGGACAGGGGGTTACCTCCAAGACCCAGTACTTC
TRBD1	NA	TRBV27	TRBJ1-1	CATQGVSMSTEAFF	TGTGCCACCCAGGGGGTATCAATGAGCACTGAAGCTTTCTTT
TRBD1	NA	TRBV7-9	TRBJ2-3	CASSSWDRVSDTQYF	TGTGCCAGCAGCTCTTGGGACAGGGTTTCAGATACGCAGTATTTT
NA	few	TRBV19	TRBJ1-5	CASSSTPGSDPANQPQHF	TGTGCCAGTAGTTCGACCCCGGGATCCGACCCGGCCAATCAGCCCCAGCATTTT
NA	NA	TRBV4-1	TRBJ2-7	CASSQAGGGQSSYEQYF	TGCGCCAGCAGCCAAGCAGGCGGGGGCCAAAGCTCCTACGAGCAGTACTTC
TRBD1	NA	TRBV7-2	TRBJ2-5	CASSLQWTGYQETQYF	TGTGCCAGCAGCTTACAATGGACAGGGTACCAAGAGACCCAGTACTTC
TRBD1	once	TRBV6-5	TRBJ1-5	CASKGQGHQPQHF	TGCGCCAGTAAGGGACAGGGTCATCAGCCCCAGCATTTT
TRBD1	few	TRBV10-3	TRBJ1-5	CAISESGTGGQPQHF	TGTGCCATCAGTGAGTCCGGGACAGGGGGACAGCCCCAGCATTTT
TRBD1	NA	TRBV28	TRBJ2-3	CASSSPGQGFTDTQYF	TGTGCCAGCAGTTCACCGGGACAGGGATTCACAGATACGCAGTATTTT
TRBD2	NA	TRBV5-5	TRBJ2-1	CASSSLAGGFRSYNEQFF	TGTGCCAGCAGCAGTTTAGCGGGGGGGTTTAGGTCCTACAATGAGCAGTTCTTC
TRBD1	NA	TRBV27	TRBJ2-7	CASGRDSSYEQYF	TGTGCCAGCGGACGGGACAGCTCCTACGAGCAGTACTTC